What follows is one T cell receptor (beta chain) and its context. As yet, its antigen is unknown. These data belong to a study of T cell responses to AZD1222 COVID-19 vaccine. CDR3 length: 17 residues. V was clipped by 7 bases and J by 3 bases; unmatched bases: 17. The germline gives CDR1 SGHRS, CDR2 YFSETQ. TCRdb keeps only in-frame clones here, not all; method: immunoSEQ multiplex PCR. The table shows under 150,000 clones, with 80% to 90% occurring only once. Points from the study as a whole: Only after the peak T cell response were repertoires sampled.

The sample consisted of peripheral blood, taken on day 0 of MenACWY control vaccination. The genes are TRBV5-1 and TRBJ1-2, with 8 bases fitting TRBD1. The source is an adult in good health. CDR3 loop: CASGTVALQGEDYGYTF. The DNA for the CDR3 is TGCGCCAGCGGCACGGTTGCTTTACAGGGGGAAGACTATGGCTACACCTTC.